This T cell receptor beta chain is drawn from a study of graft-versus-host responses after intestinal transplantation (dated by TCRdb to 2020 to 2022). Describing the broader study: The transplants that recipients got were multivisceral, liver-intestinal, or isolated intestinal. Anti-thymocyte globulin induction was given to all recipients, followed by maintenance tacrolimus and steroids for approximately 3 years. After intestinal transplantation, graft-versus-host and host-versus-graft alloreactive T cell clones in the graft, circulation and bone marrow were tracked using bulk TCR-beta CDR3 sequencing. Alloreactive clones were identified by sequencing pre-transplant mixed lymphocyte reaction products and comparing them with unstimulated pre-transplant donor and recipient T cells. A cohort of around 25 intestinal transplant recipients, including one retransplant, was enrolled, and a few patients lacking pretransplant specimens were excluded. Donor T cell macrochimerism was defined as a peak of at least 4% donor T cells among recipient peripheral blood mononuclear cells. Rather than going through the commercial service, samples from three later patients were sequenced in-house on an Illumina MiSeq and processed with MiXCR. Findings and caveats that apply to the study as a whole: GvH clones were detected in recipient bone marrow, and some appeared earlier in ileal mucosa or blood, consistent with an intestinal mucosal origin. Conclusions were limited by the relatively low number and heterogeneity of intestinal transplant patients. Early after transplant, declines in HvG clones were associated with peak levels of circulating GvH clones. In the allografts of patients with donor T cell macrochimerism, GvH to HvG T cell clonal ratios were high.

The CDR3 starts with the cysteine, ends with the phenylalanine, and has 17 residues. The read is trimmed to its CDR3 DNA, 51 bases read in frame from base 1. V and J are trimmed by 5 bases and 5 bases, and the gene matches miss 8 bases of the junction. CDR1 and CDR2, per the germline V gene, are MDHEN and SYDVKM. Details on this clone: Its antigen is still unknown. The sample holds no much larger clone one base away, and base qualities are not on file.

Taken with the paper, the label for time point translates to: cells obtained before transplantation from donor or recipient. CD3+CD4+ and CD3+CD8+ populations were FACS-sorted from unstimulated pre-transplant donor and recipient cells taken from spleen or lymph nodes. Libraries were made using the immunoSEQ multiplex PCR assay. For most patients, genomic DNA was isolated with the Qiagen DNeasy Blood and Tissue Kit and sent frozen to Adaptive Biotechnologies for TCR sequencing. For most patients, high-throughput TCR-beta CDR3 sequencing of genomic DNA was performed by Adaptive Biotechnologies. The paper's data handling went like this. Adaptive's ImmunoSEQ software supplied the TCR sequencing data for under 20 patients, while MiXCR and VDJtools were used to process a few other patients. CD4 versus CD8 sorting errors were corrected by removing sequences found in both subsets at a frequency ratio below 5:1. CDR3 nucleotide sequences shared between donor and recipient were removed because their origin could not be assigned. To be classed as alloreactive, a clone needed at least 2-fold expansion over unstimulated cells and a minimum CFSE-low frequency of 0.002% (template counts) or 0.001% (read counts). A clone was considered mappable if detected in the sequenced pre-transplant spleen, lymph node, or MLR CFSE-low populations of the donor or recipient. Cumulative frequency of alloreactive clones was calculated as a percentage of all sequences weighted by copy number. Here the immuneACCESS table is served through TCRdb, limited to in-frame sequences with V and J called. Missing clones are a known gap in these copies; in checked studies unresolved V genes cover under half, and the rest lacks a known reason. The D gene and trimming were derived from the DNA, and the V and J assignments and clone size from that table. The sample table holds 130,000 to 150,000 clones, of which around 90% were seen once. The ten largest make up about 0.18% of the sample.

This chain joins TRBV28 to TRBJ2-4, with TRBD2 matching 14 junction bases. The starting material was unstimulated CD4+ T cells sorted from spleen or lymph node cells, obtained before intestinal transplant. The sequence was collected from a human donor who received an intestinal transplant. The CDR3 protein: CASSGTSGRREENIQYF. The nucleotide sequence reads TGTGCCAGCAGTGGGACTAGCGGGAGAAGAGAGGAAAACATTCAGTACTTC.